This TCR beta chain was retrieved from a study of T cell repertoires in cytomegalovirus infection. This CDR3 has 11 residues. Per germline, CDR1 LNHDA and CDR2 SQIVND (reference sequence). Regarding this clonotype: Its antigen is currently unknown.

Each CDR3 protein is one row after TCRdb ran MiXCR on the reads. The repertoire consists of about 570,000 distinct CDR3 sequences, with around two fifths occurring once and the leading ten covering around 48%. V and J are TRBV19 and TRBJ2-7; 8 bases are a match to TRBD1. This sequence originates from a human donor in good health (CMV status not recorded). Some clones in this sample may be carry-over from other donors' samples. This specimen was cultured PBMCs, taken from culture after CMV antigen stimulation. The CDR3 loop reads CTQGAVYEQYF. CDR3 in DNA: TGTACCCAGGGGGCGGTCTACGAGCAGTACTTC.